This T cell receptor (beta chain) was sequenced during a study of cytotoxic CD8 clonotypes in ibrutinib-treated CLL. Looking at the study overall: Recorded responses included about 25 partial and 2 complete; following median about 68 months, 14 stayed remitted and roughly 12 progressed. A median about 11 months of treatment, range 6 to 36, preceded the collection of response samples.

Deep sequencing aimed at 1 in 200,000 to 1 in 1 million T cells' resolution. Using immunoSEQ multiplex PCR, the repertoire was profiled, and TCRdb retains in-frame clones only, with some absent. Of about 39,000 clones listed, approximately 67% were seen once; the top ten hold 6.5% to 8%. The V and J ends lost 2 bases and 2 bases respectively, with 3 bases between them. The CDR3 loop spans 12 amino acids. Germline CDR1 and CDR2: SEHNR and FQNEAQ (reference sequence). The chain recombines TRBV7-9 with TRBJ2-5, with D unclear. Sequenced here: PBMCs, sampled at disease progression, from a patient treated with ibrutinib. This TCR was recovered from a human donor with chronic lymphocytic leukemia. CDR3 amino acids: CASSLQQETQYF. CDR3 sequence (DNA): TGTGCCAGCAGCTTACAACAAGAGACCCAGTACTTC.